Listed here is a single TCR beta chain. It lacks a known antigen. No much larger clone exists at a distance of one base, and base qualities are not known. The data belong to a study of shared clonotypes between healthy human individuals (dated by TCRdb to the early 2020s). Study-level background: A couple of women and a few men aged 18 to 49 years were included in the cohort. For each donor, CD4 naive and CD4 memory were each run on three plates, CD8 naive on two plates, and CD8 memory on one plate. To estimate repertoire size and how much clonotypes are shared between individuals, the study performed deep sequencing of blood TCR repertoires from roughly five healthy adults. To increase sequencing depth and limit assay-specific biases, TCR repertoire library preparation and sequencing were carried out by different laboratories using diverse techniques. Per donor, leukapheresis produced somewhere between about 0.94 and 10 billion PBMCs.

Donors were healthy HIV-negative adults with no recently reported acute infections or vaccinations. Only Caucasian adults living in Nashville, Tennessee, USA were represented among the donors. CD4+ T cells were enriched through magnetic negative selection, after which naive cells were positively selected on CD45RA and the remaining negative fraction served as the memory subset. Blood was obtained by leukapheresis, after which PBMCs were separated by Ficoll-Histopaque density gradient centrifugation and cryopreserved in liquid nitrogen vapor phase. Analytical flow cytometry was used to check the purity and quantity of each magnetically sorted T cell population. Each sorted fraction had its genomic DNA isolated and then quantified by UV absorbance on a Nanodrop 2000c. Using the deep immunoSEQ assay, TCR CDR3 regions were amplified from genomic DNA by multiplex PCR. Genomic DNA extracted from each cell subset was distributed evenly over all wells of several immunoSEQ 96-well plates, and each plate served as one replicate. For sorted subsets, around 0.2 ug genomic DNA, equal to about 30,000 T cell genomes, was loaded into each replicate PCR. The purified libraries were quantified using a Qubit 3.0 fluorometer, sized with a Bioanalyzer 2100, and then quantified again using the KAPA Library Quantification kit. Every immunoSEQ 96-well plate was sequenced on a dedicated single-read 150-cycle Illumina NextSeq 550 flow cell. As for how the authors treated the data: Because only junctional sequences without quality scores were contained in the immunoSEQ output, filtering matching that applied to full-length reads could not be performed. To assign V/J genes and CDR3, sequences were annotated using PyIR, a Python wrapper for IgBLAST v1.9, with IMGT germline references. Reads with weak V/J assignments (E-value above 1e-6), missing CDR3, stop codons, out-of-frame junctions, or ambiguous translated residues were removed. V3J clonotypes were defined as sequences sharing an identical inferred V gene, J gene, and CDR3 amino acid sequence. The percentage overlap between two repertoires was calculated by dividing the number of shared unique clonotypes by the size of the smaller repertoire. Repertoire richness was assessed with RTK rarefaction, the Chao1 estimator, and Recon v2.1 estimates of unobserved clonotypes. Generation probabilities for all TCRbeta clonotypes obtained by the gDNA method from a handful of donors were computed using OLGA. Here the immuneACCESS table is served through TCRdb, limited to in-frame sequences with V and J called. Missing clones are a known gap in these copies; in checked studies unresolved V genes cover under half, and the rest lacks a known reason. D and trimming were read from the DNA, whereas the V and J calls and clone size are those reported in that table. For this sample the table gives 2,500,000 or so clones, of which over 85% were detected only once. Around 0.4% of the sample is taken by the ten largest.

The research as a whole found: Compared with non-shared clonotypes, clonotypes shared by all four sorted-subset donors had higher generation probabilities. Sampling was limited to blood, and TCR repertoires in tissue likely differ from TCR repertoires in blood. Because the study included a small number of donors, the genetic and exposure-history diversity represented was limited. Naive subsets generally had larger estimated clonotype richness than memory subsets. Pairwise subsampling indicated that sequencing depth was expected to affect the degree of clonotype sharing among donors. Sharing across several donors was observed for approximately 4.6% of naive CD4, about 4% of naive CD8, 2.3% of memory CD4, and around 0.44% of memory CD8 clonotypes. Even with the large sequencing depth, rarefaction of the sorted-subset datasets indicated that sequencing was incomplete.

CDR1 and CDR2 are read off the germline V gene (reference sequence) as SGHNT and YYREEE. Cut back by 3 bases and 7 bases, the V and J ends lie 17 bases apart. Spanning cysteine to phenylalanine, the CDR3 consists of 15 amino acids. CDR3 DNA only is kept here, 45 bases in frame from base 1. The chain links TRBV5-4 with TRBJ2-1; the D gene cannot be resolved reliably. Sequencing input: naive CD4+ T cells from PBMCs. This specimen's cell subset or site label, per the study, means: CD45RA+ positively selected. The TCR originated in a man younger than 30 in good health. Some clones in this sample may be carry-over from other donors' samples. Here is the DNA: TGTGCCAGCAGCTCGAAGGCGAAGGTAATGAATGAGCAGTTCTTC. Translation gives CASSSKAKVMNEQFF.